The 10 T cell receptor beta chains reported below all come from one sample, sequenced in a study of Ad26.COV2.S vaccination and SARS-CoV-2 variants. Sample treatment: around 19 received Ad26.COV2.S at low or high dose, single or two shots; several received placebo; per-sample allocation not given. After the first vaccine or placebo injection, samples were drawn on day 63. The method was immunoSEQ multiplex PCR; TCRdb's version includes in-frame clones alone and lacks a portion of them. The sample yields roughly 300,000 clones, less than 90% seen once. This specimen was peripheral blood, taken in a trial of Ad26.COV2.S vaccine versus placebo. Source of these receptors: a person aged 18-60 years who received the Ad26.COV2.S COVID-19 vaccine or a placebo.

The chain has TRBV4-1 and TRBJ1-2, with 10 bases that match TRBD1. Germline trimming cut 2 bases from V and 7 bases from J; bases unmatched to any gene: 7. The CDR3 is made up of 15 amino acids. Germline-derived CDR1 and CDR2 are MGHRA and YSYEKL. CDR3 in DNA: TGCGCCAGCAGCCAACTAACCGGACAGGGGGTTGGCTACACCTTC. This gives the protein CASSQLTGQGVGYTF.

The chain uses TRBV3-1 (or the pseudogene TRBV3-2) and TRBJ2-7; TRBD1 matches at 7 bases. V shed 4 bases, J shed 3 bases, and the junction held 9 bases outside the gene matches. The CDR3 runs 15 residues. CDR1 LGHDT and CDR2 YNNKEL come from the germline V gene (reference sequence). As DNA, the CDR3 is TGTGCCAGCAGCCCGTTCCGGGACAGCCTCTACGAGCAGTACTTC. Its translation: CASSPFRDSLYEQYF.

The chain is built from TRBV6-6 and TRBJ1-5; no firm D call. Germline CDR1 is MNHNY and CDR2 is SVGAGI (reference sequence). The CDR3 spans 20 residues. The ends were cut back, 5 bases at V and 0 bases at J, with 26 bases in the middle. The CDR3 nucleotides are TGTGCCAGCAGTCCCCGGGGATGGTCTGGAGAGGGATATAGCAATCAGCCCCAGCATTTT. Translation gives CASSPRGWSGEGYSNQPQHF.

This chain links TRBV6-5 with TRBJ2-2, with 8 bases matching TRBD2. With V trimmed by 9 bases and J by 5 bases, 11 bases remained unmatched. CDR1 and CDR2 from the germline V gene are MNHEY and SVGAGI. CDR3 length equals 15 residues. The DNA for the CDR3 is TGTGCCAGTGGGGGACTAGTACTTTATACCGGGGAGCTGTTTTTT. Translating gives CASGGLVLYTGELFF.

This chain uses TRBV5-1 with TRBJ2-6; D remains unclear. V lost 4 bases to trimming and J lost 2 bases, with 10 bases between them. CDR3 size: 15 residues. In germline, CDR1 is SGHRS, CDR2 YFSETQ. Here the CDR3 reads CASSPSGAGANVLTF. The CDR3 DNA reads as TGCGCCAGCAGCCCCTCAGGAGCTGGGGCCAACGTCCTGACTTTC.

The chain is built from TRBV7-8 and TRBJ1-1; 7 bases fit TRBD1. J lost 11 bases, V lost 5 bases, and 5 bases had no gene match. Germline CDR1 SGHVS, CDR2 FQNEAQ. The CDR3 covers 11 residues. This CDR3 is CASSLQGEAFF. The CDR3 DNA reads as TGTGCCAGCAGCCTCCAGGGGGAGGCTTTCTTT.

This sequence joins TRBV5-1 and TRBJ2-1; TRBD2 matches at 12 bases. CDR3 length: 17 amino acids. CDR1 SGHRS and CDR2 YFSETQ come from the germline V gene. With V trimmed by 4 bases and J by 8 bases, 13 bases remained unmatched. CDR3 bases: TGCGCCAGCAGCCTGGCTATGACTAGCGGGAGATCTGATGAGCAGTTCTTC. Its translation: CASSLAMTSGRSDEQFF.

With respect to this clone: The sample contains more than one DNA sequence encoding this CDR3. The rearrangement uses TRBV3-1 (or the pseudogene TRBV3-2) and TRBJ2-7, with D unclear. Germline V gene data show CDR1 as LGHDT and CDR2 as YNNKEL (reference sequence). CDR3 length: 13 amino acids. V was cut by 1 base and J by 4 bases, with 8 bases left in between. The chain's CDR3 is CASSQAGGYEQYF. CDR3 coding DNA: TGTGCCAGCAGCCAAGCCGGCGGATACGAGCAGTACTTC.

The genes are TRBV5-6 and TRBJ1-3; the D is unclear. The V end was cut by 4 bases, the J end by 0 bases, with 14 bases between. Germline V gene lookup returns CDR1 SGHDT and CDR2 YYEEEE. The CDR3 runs 16 residues. The DNA for the CDR3 is TGTGCCAGCAGCCTCATAAACCGGCCCTCTGGAAACACCATATATTTT. Its translation is CASSLINRPSGNTIYF. The full variable domain, completed using reference TRBV5-6 and TRBJ1-3, is DAGVTQSPTHLIKTRGQQVTLRCSPKSGHDTVSWYQQALGQGPQFIFQYYEEEERQRGNFPDRFSGHQFPNYSSELNVNALLLGDSALYLCASSLINRPSGNTIYFGEGSWLTVV.

The chain has TRBV5-1 and TRBJ1-1, with a possible D match to TRBD1 (5 bases). Trimming took off 0 bases at V and 6 bases at J, with 12 bases between the two ends. CDR1 is SGHRS and CDR2 is YFSETQ in the germline V gene. The CDR3 totals 14 residues. CDR3 bases: TGCGCCAGCAGCTTGGAGTCTGGGGGTTCTGAAGCTTTCTTT. Translating gives CASSLESGGSEAFF.